Each of the 10 T cell receptor beta chains below was sequenced from the same sample in a study of read filtering for tumor transcriptome and immune sequencing. This library used around 400 ng RNA and molecular barcoded adaptors spanning alpha/delta and beta/gamma chains. A single record per CDR3 protein comes from TCRdb applying MiXCR to the reads. Among 60,000 to 80,000 distinct CDR3 sequences listed, more than 11% were seen once. Sequencing was performed on a population of CD138-negative cells sorted from bone marrow. Receptors were obtained from a donor at least 40 years old with multiple myeloma.

This clonotype was found once. A read error may explain this, as a much larger clone is one base away. The chain combines TRBV20-1 with TRBJ2-3, with D perhaps matching TRBD2 (7 bases). Trimming removed 8 bases from V and 4 bases from J, with 13 bases in between. Germline V lookup: CDR1 DFQATT, CDR2 SNEGSKA (reference sequence). This CDR3 comprises 12 residues. The CDR3 loop reads CSQGGGADTQYF. CDR3 coding DNA: TGCAGTCAAGGGGGGGGCGCAGATACGCAGTATTTT.

This clonotype showed up many times. The genes are TRBV20-1 and TRBJ2-5, with TRBD2 matching 10 bases. The CDR3 consists of 13 residues. With V trimmed by 3 bases and J by 4 bases, 2 bases remained unmatched. Germline values: CDR1 DFQATT, CDR2 SNEGSKA (reference sequence). CDR3 sequence: CSASLAGVETQYF. CDR3 DNA: TGCAGTGCTAGTCTAGCGGGAGTAGAGACCCAGTACTTC.

This clonotype was counted ten times or more. The V gene is TRBV28, the J gene TRBJ2-1, with 13 bases aligning to TRBD2. The CDR3 length is 15 residues. V lost 10 bases to trimming and J lost 6 bases; unmatched junction nucleotides: 9. The germline gives CDR1 MDHEN, CDR2 SYDVKM. CDR3 bases: TGTGCCACCTCCCGACTAGCGGGAGGCGTCAATGAGCAGTTCTTC. This translates into CATSRLAGGVNEQFF.

In this sample, this clonotype turned up many times. A much more abundant neighbour one base away suggests this may be a read error. The chain links TRBV6-2 or TRBV6-3 to TRBJ2-1, with D perhaps matching TRBD2 (5 bases). The germline V gene has CDR1 MNHEY and CDR2 SVGEGT. Trimming removed 0 bases at V and 8 bases at J, with 23 bases between. CDR3 length: 18 residues. Here the CDR3 reads CASSYSTGDYFPIHEQFF. The CDR3 region has the DNA TGTGCCAGCAGTTACTCGACGGGCGACTATTTTCCTATCCATGAGCAGTTCTTC.

V is TRBV28 and J is TRBJ2-5, with 7 nucleotides matching TRBD2. Germline lookup yields CDR1 MDHEN and CDR2 SYDVKM. The junction had 3 bases not matched to a gene; V was cut back by 3 bases and J by 5 bases. The CDR3 extends over 13 amino acids. CDR3 protein: CASSLAGAETQYF. CDR3 nucleotide sequence: TGTGCCAGCAGTTTGGCGGGAGCGGAGACCCAGTACTTC.

This clonotype came up many times. The rearrangement joins TRBV4-1 to TRBJ2-1, with D possibly matching TRBD2 (6 bases). V was clipped by 3 bases and J by 6 bases, with 18 bases between them. From germline, CDR1 is MGHRA and CDR2 YSYEKL. The CDR3 totals 16 residues. CDR3 sequence: CASSQVGRSRGNEQFF. CDR3 DNA: TGCGCCAGCAGCCAGGTTGGGAGGTCGAGGGGCAATGAGCAGTTCTTC.

Of note for this clonotype: It may be a read error: a sequence one base away is much more abundant. The chain carries TRBV12-3 or TRBV12-4 and TRBJ2-7; TRBD1 aligns across 8 bases. The CDR3 consists of 14 residues. CDR3 residues: CASSLSRGLYGQYF. The CDR3 DNA reads as TGTGCCAGCAGTTTGTCCAGGGGGCTCTACGGGCAGTACTTC.

This chain uses TRBV6-5 with TRBJ2-2, with 13 bases that match TRBD2. The germline V gene has CDR1 MNHEY and CDR2 SVGAGI. The CDR3 length is 16 residues. Germline trimming cut 2 bases from V and 6 bases from J; bases unmatched to any gene: 3. The CDR3 DNA follows: TGTGCCAGCAGTTACCTGACTAGCGGGAGGCCCGGGGAGCTGTTTTTT. It translates to CASSYLTSGRPGELFF.

In this sample, this clonotype turned up many times. The chain carries TRBV6-5 and TRBJ2-7; 9 bases are shared with TRBD1. With V trimmed by 5 bases and J by 6 bases, 14 bases remained unmatched. The CDR3 has 16 amino acids. Germline CDR1 reads MNHEY; CDR2 reads SVGAGI. The CDR3 sequence is CASSTTGGAGLGEQYF. In nucleotides, the CDR3 is TGTGCCAGCAGTACAACAGGGGGCGCGGGTTTGGGCGAGCAGTACTTC.

This clonotype was recorded many times. This sequence joins TRBV11-2 and TRBJ2-3; maybe TRBD2 (6 bases). CDR1 and CDR2 (germline): SGHAT, FQNNGV. V was pared by 1 base and J by 3 bases, with 20 bases between. The CDR3 extends over 18 amino acids. The chain's CDR3 is CASSLVVAPWGGTDTQYF. CDR3 bases: TGTGCCAGCAGCTTAGTAGTGGCCCCGTGGGGAGGAACAGATACGCAGTATTTT.